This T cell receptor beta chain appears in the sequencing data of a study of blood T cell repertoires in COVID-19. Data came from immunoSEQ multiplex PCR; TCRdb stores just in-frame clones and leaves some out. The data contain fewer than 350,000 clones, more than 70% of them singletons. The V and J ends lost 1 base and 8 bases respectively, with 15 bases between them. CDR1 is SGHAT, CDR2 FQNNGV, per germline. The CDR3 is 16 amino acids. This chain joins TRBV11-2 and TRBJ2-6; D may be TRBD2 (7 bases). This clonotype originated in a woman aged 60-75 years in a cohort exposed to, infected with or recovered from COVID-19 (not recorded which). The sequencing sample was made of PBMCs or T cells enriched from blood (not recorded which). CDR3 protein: CASSLGVGGGPNVLTF. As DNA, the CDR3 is TGTGCCAGCAGCTTAGGTGTAGGGGGGGGCCCCAACGTCCTGACTTTC.